This T cell receptor beta chain originates from a study of T-cell memory formation after mild COVID-19. Study details: Clustering of TCRs was largely donor specific. Study-level findings and limits: The study found contracting CD4+ clones mainly in CM and EM and contracting CD8+ clones in EMRA.

This CDR3 is 14 amino acids long. CDR1 LNHDA and CDR2 SQIVND come from the germline V gene (reference sequence). Trimming cost V 1 base and J 7 bases, with 10 bases left between them. This clonotype showed up just a few times. The antigen is not known. A 5'RACE reaction primed in the constant segment made cDNA libraries of TCR alpha and TCR beta, and these carried sample barcodes and UMIs. One entry per CDR3 protein results from TCRdb running MiXCR on the 5' RACE reads. Found here are some 130,000 distinct CDR3 sequences, approximately 17% of them singletons; the top ten hold 5.2%. The chain links TRBV19 to TRBJ1-4; D unclear. The sample was PBMCs or a T cell subset sorted from them (not recorded which). This TCR was recovered from a man aged 18 to 29 who had mild COVID-19 (a few samples of this study predate the infection). Cell type and time point are not known. The CDR3 sequence is CASSIAGGGEKLFF. The CDR3 DNA reads TGTGCCAGTAGTATAGCCGGAGGTGGTGAAAAACTGTTTTTT. Combining the CDR3 with reference TRBV19 and TRBJ1-4 gives the whole variable domain DGGITQSPKYLFRKEGQNVTLSCEQNLNHDAMYWYRQDPGQGLRLIYYSQIVNDFQKGDIAEGYSVSREKKESFPLTVTSAQKNPTAFYLCASSIAGGGEKLFFGSGTQLSVL.